The text below deals with one T cell receptor (beta chain). Its antigen is currently unknown. The primer mix had 60 Vbeta and 13 Jbeta primers. Repertoires were generated with immunoSEQ multiplex PCR, while TCRdb's copy carries only in-frame clones and drops some. The profile shows roughly 93,000 clones, roughly three quarters of them singletons. The record originates from a study of cytomegalovirus exposure and HLA in healthy donors. The ends were cut back, 2 bases at V and 5 bases at J, with 4 bases in the middle. The CDR3 runs 11 residues. CDR1 and CDR2 from the germline V gene are SNHLY and FYNNEI. Study-wide results and limits: An analysis done earlier found most TCR beta V segments productive about 87% or about 30% of the time. A further, later analysis showed that HLA-associated TCR beta chains (compared with equally common others) were more clonally expanded. TCR beta V- and J-gene trimming, according to a later analysis, was linked to a missense DCLRE1C variant.

The sequenced material came from PBMCs. The genes are TRBV2 and TRBJ2-7; no clear D gene. This TCR came from a man between 40 and 49 years old in good health and CMV-seronegative. CDR3 DNA sequence: TGTGCCAGCAGTGAATTTAACGAGCAGTACTTC. Translated, it gives CASSEFNEQYF.